The TCR beta chain under discussion was sequenced for a study of T cell responses to AZD1222 COVID-19 vaccine. Points on this clone: What it recognizes is unknown.

The study, taken as a whole, reports: CD4 TCRs linked to vaccination spanned spike, dominating at 160-218 and 743-854. Spike-specific TCR breadth and depth rose after two AZD1222 doses. Baseline testing showed seropositivity in only six AZD1222 recipients.

The protocol was immunoSEQ multiplex PCR, while the TCRdb copy is restricted to in-frame clones and leaves out a portion. This table has approximately 130,000 clones, nearly 95% appearing once. Per germline, CDR1 SGHAT and CDR2 FQNNGV. V was cut by 4 bases and J by 4 bases, with 22 bases left in between. This CDR3 is 18 amino acids long. This specimen consisted of peripheral blood, obtained on day 0 of AZD1222 vaccination. The chain carries TRBV11-2 and TRBJ2-2; D may match TRBD1 or TRBD2 (6 bases each). The clonotype was recovered from an adult in good health. The CDR3 region is CASSSLLRLRGGTGELFF. CDR3 DNA: TGTGCCAGCAGCTCACTCCTTAGACTCAGGGGAGGCACCGGGGAGCTGTTTTTT.